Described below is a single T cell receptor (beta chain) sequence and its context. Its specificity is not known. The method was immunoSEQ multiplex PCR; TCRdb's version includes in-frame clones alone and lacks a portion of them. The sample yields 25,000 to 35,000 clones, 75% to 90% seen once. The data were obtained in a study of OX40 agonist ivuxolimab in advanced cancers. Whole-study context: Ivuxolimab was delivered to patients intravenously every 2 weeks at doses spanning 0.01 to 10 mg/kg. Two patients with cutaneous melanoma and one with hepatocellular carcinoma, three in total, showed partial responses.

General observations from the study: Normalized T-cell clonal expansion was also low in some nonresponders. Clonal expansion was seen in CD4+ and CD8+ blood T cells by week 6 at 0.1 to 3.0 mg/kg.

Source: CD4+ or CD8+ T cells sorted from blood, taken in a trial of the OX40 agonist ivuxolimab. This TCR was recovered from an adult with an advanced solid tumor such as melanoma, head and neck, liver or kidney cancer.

The CDR3 spells CSVTTGVVYEQYF. In DNA form, the CDR3 reads TGCAGCGTAACGACAGGGGTGGTCTACGAGCAGTACTTC. V and J are TRBV29-1 and TRBJ2-7; 8 positions match TRBD1. There are 13 residues in the CDR3. Trimming cost V 6 bases and J 3 bases; bases outside gene matches: 7. Germline V gene data show CDR1 as SQVTM and CDR2 as ANQGSEA.